This is a list of T cell receptor beta chains from one sample in a study of T cells in tuberculosis. The repertoire was sequenced with immunoSEQ multiplex PCR; TCRdb's copy has only in-frame clones and lacks some. The sample includes approximately 100,000 clones, approximately 90% of them seen just once. The sample was CD1b-GMM tetramer-negative cells sorted from PBMCs. These TCRs come from an adult woman with latent tuberculosis. Each CDR3 is given with its conserved first and last residue. The order of the fields is CDR3 protein, CDR3 DNA, V gene, clone size, J gene, D gene. The D gene is left open where the match is weak. Not all rows give a size; the values are once, few, many and, for expanded clones, a class.

CDR3 protein: CASSPGAGLETQYF
CDR3 DNA: TGTGCCAGCAGCCCCGGGGCGGGGCTAGAGACCCAGTACTTC
V gene: TRBV6-5
clone size: -
J gene: TRBJ2-5
D gene: -

CDR3 protein: CASSFVELSWGGVENIQYF
CDR3 DNA: TGTGCCAGCAGTTTTGTGGAACTTTCTTGGGGGGGCGTGGAAAACATTCAGTACTTC
V gene: TRBV28
clone size: once
J gene: TRBJ2-4
D gene: -

CDR3 protein: CASGFSSGAQHF
CDR3 DNA: TGTGCTAGTGGTTTCTCGTCAGGGGCCCAGCATTTT
V gene: TRBV12-5
clone size: -
J gene: TRBJ1-5
D gene: -

CDR3 protein: CASSVWKRRNTMNTEAFF
CDR3 DNA: TGTGCCAGCAGTGTTTGGAAACGTCGCAACACTATGAACACTGAAGCTTTCTTT
V gene: TRBV6-1
clone size: -
J gene: TRBJ1-1
D gene: -

CDR3 protein: CASSSGAVEEKLFF
CDR3 DNA: TGTGCCAGCAGCTCCGGAGCCGTCGAAGAAAAACTGTTTTTT
V gene: TRBV5-4
clone size: -
J gene: TRBJ1-4
D gene: -

CDR3 protein: CASSSIGQAESSPLHF
CDR3 DNA: TGTGCCAGCAGTTCCATAGGACAAGCCGAAAGTTCACCCCTCCACTTT
V gene: TRBV27
clone size: -
J gene: TRBJ1-6
D gene: -

CDR3 protein: CASSQWDRGHGYTF
CDR3 DNA: TGTGCCAGCAGCCAATGGGACAGGGGGCACGGCTACACCTTC
V gene: TRBV14
clone size: once
J gene: TRBJ1-2
D gene: TRBD1

CDR3 protein: CASSEQQGMSYEQYF
CDR3 DNA: TGTGCCAGCAGTGAGCAACAGGGTATGTCCTACGAGCAGTACTTC
V gene: TRBV6-1
clone size: -
J gene: TRBJ2-7
D gene: -

CDR3 protein: CASSSGWDGYTF
CDR3 DNA: TGTGCCAGCAGTTCGGGTTGGGATGGCTACACCTTC
V gene: TRBV27
clone size: -
J gene: TRBJ1-2
D gene: -

CDR3 protein: CASSVEGRADYGYTF
CDR3 DNA: TGTGCCAGCAGCGTAGAGGGCAGGGCTGACTATGGCTACACCTTC
V gene: TRBV9
clone size: -
J gene: TRBJ1-2
D gene: -

CDR3 protein: CASTRMGHYGYTF
CDR3 DNA: TGTGCCAGTACTCGGATGGGCCACTATGGCTACACCTTC
V gene: TRBV19
clone size: once
J gene: TRBJ1-2
D gene: -

CDR3 protein: CASSLGGGFYEQYF
CDR3 DNA: TGTGCCAGCAGCTTAGGGGGGGGTTTCTACGAGCAGTACTTC
V gene: TRBV7-6
clone size: -
J gene: TRBJ2-7
D gene: TRBD2

CDR3 protein: CASSGGGGGNYGYTF
CDR3 DNA: TGTGCCAGCAGTGGGGGGGGTGGGGGTAACTATGGCTACACCTTC
V gene: TRBV28
clone size: -
J gene: TRBJ1-2
D gene: -

CDR3 protein: CASSVRGVGADTQYF
CDR3 DNA: TGTGCCAGCAGTGTACGGGGGGTTGGTGCAGATACGCAGTATTTT
V gene: TRBV6-1
clone size: -
J gene: TRBJ2-3
D gene: TRBD2

CDR3 protein: CASRRTSGGAGGELFF
CDR3 DNA: TGTGCCAGCAGACGGACTAGCGGGGGGGCCGGCGGGGAGCTGTTTTTT
V gene: TRBV28
clone size: -
J gene: TRBJ2-2
D gene: TRBD2

CDR3 protein: CASSAVGVGYTF
CDR3 DNA: TGTGCCAGCAGCGCGGTCGGGGTTGGCTACACCTTC
V gene: TRBV5-6
clone size: -
J gene: TRBJ1-2
D gene: -

CDR3 protein: CASSLQQGRRDSPLHF
CDR3 DNA: TGTGCCAGCAGCTTACAACAGGGGAGACGTGATTCACCCCTCCACTTT
V gene: TRBV5-4
clone size: once
J gene: TRBJ1-6
D gene: TRBD1

CDR3 protein: CASSVSGEANIQYF
CDR3 DNA: TGTGCCAGCAGCGTCTCTGGCGAGGCAAACATTCAGTACTTC
V gene: TRBV9
clone size: -
J gene: TRBJ2-4
D gene: -

CDR3 protein: CASSQDNFGGGRTDTQYF
CDR3 DNA: TGCGCCAGCAGCCAAGATAATTTTGGGGGGGGGCGGACAGATACGCAGTATTTT
V gene: TRBV4-3
clone size: -
J gene: TRBJ2-3
D gene: -

CDR3 protein: CASSESGGSAEAFF
CDR3 DNA: TGTGCCAGCAGTGAGTCGGGAGGTTCGGCTGAAGCTTTCTTT
V gene: TRBV25-1
clone size: once
J gene: TRBJ1-1
D gene: -

CDR3 protein: CASSYALQGDNSPLHF
CDR3 DNA: TGTGCCAGCAGTTACGCCCTACAGGGAGATAATTCACCCCTCCACTTT
V gene: TRBV6-6
clone size: -
J gene: TRBJ1-6
D gene: -

CDR3 protein: CASSLGIVQETQYF
CDR3 DNA: TGCGCCAGCAGCTTGGGTATAGTTCAAGAGACCCAGTACTTC
V gene: TRBV5-1
clone size: -
J gene: TRBJ2-5
D gene: -

CDR3 protein: CASSTRQGSNTEAFF
CDR3 DNA: TGTGCCAGCAGCACTCGACAGGGGTCGAACACTGAAGCTTTCTTT
V gene: TRBV7-8
clone size: -
J gene: TRBJ1-1
D gene: TRBD1

CDR3 protein: CASSLAISTDTQYF
CDR3 DNA: TGTGCCAGCAGCTTGGCTATCAGCACAGATACGCAGTATTTT
V gene: TRBV5-8
clone size: -
J gene: TRBJ2-3
D gene: -

CDR3 protein: CASSPPVAGERETQYF
CDR3 DNA: TGTGCCAGCTCACCACCGGTAGCGGGGGAAAGAGAGACCCAGTACTTC
V gene: TRBV18
clone size: -
J gene: TRBJ2-5
D gene: TRBD2

CDR3 protein: CASSRSGTGELFF
CDR3 DNA: TGTGCCAGCAGTCGAAGCGGGACCGGGGAGCTGTTTTTT
V gene: TRBV25-1
clone size: -
J gene: TRBJ2-2
D gene: -

CDR3 protein: CASIGRNREAFF
CDR3 DNA: TGTGCCAGCATTGGGAGAAATCGGGAAGCTTTCTTT
V gene: TRBV27
clone size: -
J gene: TRBJ1-1
D gene: -

CDR3 protein: CASGLTERGTQYF
CDR3 DNA: TGTGCTAGTGGTCTGACCGAGCGTGGGACCCAGTACTTC
V gene: TRBV12-5
clone size: few
J gene: TRBJ2-5
D gene: -

CDR3 protein: CASSYSSPNTGELFF
CDR3 DNA: TGTGCCAGCAGTTACAGCTCCCCGAACACCGGGGAGCTGTTTTTT
V gene: TRBV6-5
clone size: -
J gene: TRBJ2-2
D gene: -

CDR3 protein: CASSLRGLNTEAFF
CDR3 DNA: TGTGCCAGCAGCTTACGGGGGTTGAACACTGAAGCTTTCTTT
V gene: TRBV7-9
clone size: -
J gene: TRBJ1-1
D gene: -

CDR3 protein: CASSFPGTDYGYTF
CDR3 DNA: TGTGCCAGCAGCTTCCCCGGGACAGATTATGGCTACACCTTC
V gene: TRBV7-2
clone size: -
J gene: TRBJ1-2
D gene: TRBD1